The 15 T cell receptor beta chains reported below all come from one sample, sequenced in a study of T cell responses to AZD1222 COVID-19 vaccine (dated by TCRdb to about 2021). The library came from the immunoSEQ multiplex PCR assay. The table comes from immuneACCESS by way of TCRdb, which keeps in-frame sequences with V and J called. Part of the clones is missing from these tables; in studies checked, under half for an unresolved V gene and the rest for unknown reasons. Here the sample has about 48,000 clones; about 86% occur a single time. The top ten constitute 6% to 7% of the sample. The time point label for this specimen denotes: about 28 days (+/-7) after the second vaccine dose. The sequenced sample was peripheral blood, obtained 28 days after the second AZD1222 dose. The receptors originated from an adult who received the AZD1222 COVID-19 vaccine.

The J gene is TRBJ2-3, the V gene TRBV9; D unresolved. CDR1 is SGDLS, CDR2 YYNGEE, per germline. CDR3 size: 17 residues. With 2 bases removed from V and 1 base from J, the gap between germline ends came to 17 bases. CDR3 in amino acids: CASSVDSIARGTDTQYF. CDR3 bases: TGTGCCAGCAGCGTCGATTCGATAGCACGGGGCACAGATACGCAGTATTTT.

The chain employs TRBV4-1 and TRBJ2-2, with TRBD2 matching over 9 bases. V lost 4 bases to trimming and J lost 5 bases; unmatched junction nucleotides: 5. The CDR3 sequence is 15 residues long. Germline-derived CDR1 and CDR2 are MGHRA and YSYEKL. CDR3 sequence (DNA): TGCGCCAGCAGCCTGGGCGGGAGGGGTACCGGGGAGCTGTTTTTT. Protein product: CASSLGGRGTGELFF.

V gene TRBV6-5 combines with J gene TRBJ2-7; the match to TRBD1 covers 8 bases. Trimming at V came to 6 bases and at J to 4 bases, leaving 5 bases not matched to a gene. The CDR3 loop spans 13 amino acids. The germline V gene encodes CDR1 MNHEY and CDR2 SVGAGI. The CDR3 DNA sequence: TGTGCCAGCAGCCGGGACAGGAGATACGAGCAGTACTTC. It is translated as CASSRDRRYEQYF.

The chain recombines TRBV5-1 with TRBJ2-3; D possibly corresponds to TRBD2 (7 bases). The ends were cut back, 7 bases at V and 5 bases at J, with 23 bases in the middle. Germline V CDR1 and CDR2: SGHRS, YFSETQ. The CDR3 length is 16 residues. The CDR3 nucleotides are TGCGCCAGCGCCGACCAGGGCGGGGGCGCGGGAGATACGCAGTATTTT. It codes for CASADQGGGAGDTQYF.

The chain is built from TRBV18 and TRBJ2-3; no definite D call. V was clipped by 5 bases and J by 0 bases, with 6 bases between them. The V gene's germline CDR1 is KGHSH and CDR2 LQKENI. This CDR3 is 13 amino acids long. CDR3 sequence: CASSIGSTDTQYF. The CDR3 nucleotides are TGTGCCAGCTCAATAGGTAGCACAGATACGCAGTATTTT.

This chain joins TRBV7-2 and TRBJ1-2, with D uncertain. Germline V lookup: CDR1 SGHTA, CDR2 FQGNSA. V lost 0 bases and J lost 5, with 7 bases in between. The CDR3 runs 13 residues. The CDR3 loop reads CASSLARSYGYTF. CDR3 DNA: TGTGCCAGCAGCTTAGCTCGGTCTTATGGCTACACCTTC. Looking up the rest from reference TRBV7-2 and TRBJ1-2 gives the full variable domain: GAGVSQSPSNKVTEKGKDVELRCDPISGHTALYWYRQSLGQGLEFLIYFQGNSAPDKSGLPSDRFSAERTGGSVSTLTIQRTQQEDSAVYLCASSLARSYGYTFGSGTRLTVV.

The chain employs TRBV30 and TRBJ1-2; a weak D match, TRBD1 (5 bases). This CDR3 is 12 amino acids long. Trimming pared 3 bases from V and 7 bases from J, leaving 12 bases between. From germline, CDR1 is GTSNPN and CDR2 SVGIG (reference sequence). The CDR3 protein is CAWRGTAGGYTF. CDR3 in DNA: TGTGCCTGGAGAGGGACGGCGGGTGGCTACACCTTC.

The V call is TRBV10-3, the J call TRBJ2-7; 9 bases are a match to TRBD2. Germline trimming cut 4 bases from V and 5 bases from J; bases unmatched to any gene: 6. The CDR3 has 14 residues. Germline-derived CDR1 and CDR2 are ENHRY and SYGVKD. The CDR3 protein is CAISVNSGSDEQYF. CDR3 bases: TGTGCCATCAGTGTAAATAGCGGGAGCGACGAGCAGTACTTC.

The chain is built from TRBV4-1 and TRBJ2-7, with 7 bases fitting TRBD2. Per the germline V gene, CDR1 is MGHRA and CDR2 is YSYEKL. Trimming took 4 bases from V and 4 from J; bases not matched to a gene: 19. CDR3 length: 18 amino acids. For the CDR3, the DNA is TGCGCCAGCAGCCCGGCGAGGCAGCGGGACGGGCGGGGGTACGAGCAGTACTTC. Protein: CASSPARQRDGRGYEQYF.

The gene calls are TRBV6-5 and TRBJ2-1; no definite D call. The CDR3 runs 14 residues. The germline CDR1 and CDR2 sequences are MNHEY and SVGAGI. V was trimmed by 8 bases and J by 0 bases, leaving 11 bases between them. The CDR3 DNA is TGTGCCAGCCGAACTCTAAGCTCCTACAATGAGCAGTTCTTC. Protein sequence: CASRTLSSYNEQFF.

This clone was detected a few times. The V gene is TRBV6-5, the J gene TRBJ2-3; D gene ambiguous. CDR1 and CDR2 (germline): MNHEY, SVGAGI. V dropped 2 bases and J dropped 8 bases, with 14 bases sitting between them. CDR3 length: 14 residues. The CDR3 DNA sequence: TGTGCCAGCAGTTACAGAGATCCATTGGCTACGCAGTATTTT. It codes for CASSYRDPLATQYF.

The chain carries TRBV7-2 and TRBJ1-1, with TRBD1 as a possible D gene (5 bases). Germline V lookup: CDR1 SGHTA, CDR2 FQGNSA. CDR3 length: 14 amino acids. The germline V and J ends were trimmed by 5 bases and 0 bases, with 10 bases remaining between them. This CDR3 reads CASSLGVLNTEAFF. The CDR3 DNA is TGTGCCAGCAGCCTAGGGGTCCTGAACACTGAAGCTTTCTTT.

The chain combines TRBV6-5 with TRBJ2-1; 14 bases match TRBD2. Germline trimming cut 4 bases from V and 8 bases from J; bases unmatched to any gene: 7. The CDR3 covers 16 residues. The germline CDR1 and CDR2 sequences are MNHEY and SVGAGI. This CDR3 is CASSSETSGRADEQFF. The CDR3 DNA reads TGTGCCAGCAGTTCCGAGACTAGCGGGAGGGCCGATGAGCAGTTCTTC.

CDR3 bases: TGTGCCAGCACCCCCACCACCCAATCTAACATTCAGTACTTC. Its protein product is CASTPTTQSNIQYF. This chain links TRBV9 with TRBJ2-4; D is unresolved. The V and J ends lost 6 bases and 7 bases respectively, with 17 bases between them. The CDR3 length is 14 residues. Looked up from germline, CDR1 is SGDLS and CDR2 is YYNGEE.

This clone appeared a single time. V is TRBV12-3 or TRBV12-4 and J is TRBJ2-1; D is ambiguous. The V end was cut by 5 bases, the J end by 9 bases, with 11 bases between. CDR3 size: 12 residues. The CDR3 is CASSAGFSEQFF. The DNA of the CDR3 is TGTGCCAGCAGTGCCGGGTTTAGTGAGCAGTTCTTC.